The 24 T cell receptor beta chains in this list originate from one sample, sequenced in a study of metastatic and nonmetastatic thyroid tumors. All patients reached thyroid surgery having received no treatment beforehand. TCRdb reanalyzed the PCR reads with MiXCR. The profile shows some 2,000 clones, over 9.5% of them singletons. The sequenced material came from tumor tissue. The receptors were gathered from a female donor with papillary thyroid cancer or a benign thyroid nodule (not recorded which). Some clones in this sample may be carry-over from other donors' samples.

This clone was counted only a few times. The chain carries TRBV29-1 and TRBJ2-1; unclear D gene. Germline V CDR1 and CDR2: SQVTM, ANQGSEA. The CDR3 totals 13 residues. Trimming left V 7 bases short and J 2 bases short, with 12 bases between. CDR3 protein: CSAVKGTYNEQFF. As DNA, the CDR3 is TGCAGCGCTGTCAAAGGAACCTACAATGAGCAGTTCTTC.

V is TRBV24-1 and J is TRBJ2-5; D unclear. CDR3 length: 13 residues. V was cut by 6 bases and J by 5 bases, with 12 bases left in between. Germline V gives CDR1 KGHDR, CDR2 SFDVKD. As DNA, the CDR3 is TGTGCCACCAGTTTGGAAGAAGGGGAGACCCAGTACTTC. Its translation is CATSLEEGETQYF.

On this clone itself: Because it lacks the conserved phenylalanine or tryptophan at the end, this CDR3 is likely a read error. No DNA is shown, since the ends of the CDR3 on it are uncertain; the CDR3 is the one TCRdb lists. The chain has TRBV7-3 and TRBJ2-4; the table's D gene call, TRBD1, was not cross checked with the DNA. Counting both end residues, the CDR3 totals 8 amino acids. The germline V gene has CDR1 SGHTA and CDR2 FQGTGA. The CDR3 protein is CASSLAGG.

This clone is large within its sample. The V call is TRBV27, the J call TRBJ2-6, with a tentative D call TRBD2 (5 bases). The CDR3 is made up of 13 amino acids. The V and J ends lost 4 bases and 4 bases respectively, with 5 bases between them. Germline lookup yields CDR1 MNHEY and CDR2 SMNVEV (reference sequence). In nucleotides, the CDR3 is TGTGCCAGCAGTTCGGGGGGGGCCAACGTCCTGACTTTC. Its protein is CASSSGGANVLTF.

This clone occurred many times. The chain has TRBV4-3 and TRBJ1-1; D is ambiguous. The CDR3 loop spans 15 amino acids. Between the trimmed V and J ends, which lost 4 bases and 0 bases, there was a span of 12 bases. Germline-derived CDR1 and CDR2 are LGHNA and YSLEER. CDR3 region: CASSLISGVNTEAFF. The CDR3 DNA reads TGCGCCAGCAGCCTCATCAGCGGTGTGAACACTGAAGCTTTCTTT.

The V and J genes are TRBV4-3 and TRBJ2-3; 7 bases fit TRBD1. V gave up 4 bases and J gave up 0 bases; unmatched junction bases: 4. The CDR3 spans 15 residues. The germline V gene has CDR1 LGHNA and CDR2 YSLEER. CDR3 in DNA: TGCGCCAGCAGCCTAAGGACAGGTAGCACAGATACGCAGTATTTT. Its translation: CASSLRTGSTDTQYF.

Judged by abundance, this clone is medium-sized. V gene TRBV9 combines with J gene TRBJ1-1, with unresolved D. Germline V gives CDR1 SGDLS, CDR2 YYNGEE. Trimming pared 4 bases from V and 2 bases from J, leaving 15 bases between. CDR3 length equals 15 residues. The DNA of the CDR3 is TGTGCCAGCAGCCCCGTTGGGGTTATAAACACTGAAGCTTTCTTT. Amino acids: CASSPVGVINTEAFF.

This clone qualifies as medium-sized. Sequence at one end of the junction differs from germline and may be a read error. The rearrangement links TRBV12-3 or TRBV12-4 to TRBJ2-5; 15 bases are shared with TRBD2. The CDR3 extends over 17 amino acids. CDR3 in amino acids: CAGSFSGTSGGWETQYF. DNA for the CDR3: TGTGCCGGCAGTTTCTCGGGGACTAGCGGGGGGTGGGAGACCCAGTACTTC.

This clone is large (0.1 to 1%) within its sample. The chain combines TRBV6-1 with TRBJ2-2; D uncertain. Trimming removed 3 bases at V and 4 bases at J, with 12 bases between. The germline CDR1 and CDR2 sequences are MNHNS and SASEGT. The CDR3 runs to 15 residues. CDR3: CASSDRWGGTGELFF. In nucleotides, the CDR3 is TGTGCCAGCAGTGACAGGTGGGGTGGCACCGGGGAGCTGTTTTTT.

This clone was seen a few times. CDR3 sequence: CASRDRGPGETQYF. The CDR3 nucleotides read TGTGCCAGCAGGGACAGGGGGCCGGGTGAGACCCAGTACTTC. The gene calls are TRBV6-1 and TRBJ2-5, with 11 bases lining up with TRBD1. Germline CDR1 MNHNS, CDR2 SASEGT. This CDR3 is 14 amino acids long. Unmatched junction bases numbered 5, after V lost 6 bases and J lost 5 bases.

This clone is termed medium-sized. The chain links TRBV7-2 to TRBJ2-3; TRBD2 is a possible D gene (5 bases). CDR3 length equals 14 residues. V was cut by 4 bases and J by 4 bases, with 12 bases left in between. The germline gives CDR1 SGHTA, CDR2 FQGNSA. DNA of the CDR3: TGTGCCAGCAGCTCCGGGGATCAGGCAGATACGCAGTATTTT. This encodes CASSSGDQADTQYF.

The chain combines TRBV20-1 with TRBJ2-3; 9 bases are shared with TRBD2. This CDR3 is 14 amino acids long. Trimming cost V 3 bases and J 5 bases; bases outside gene matches: 6. Germline assignment: CDR1 DFQATT and CDR2 SNEGSKA (reference sequence). The CDR3 is CSASGGGAVDTQYF. The CDR3 DNA sequence: TGCAGTGCTAGTGGCGGGGGGGCTGTAGATACGCAGTATTTT.

The chain couples TRBV7-1 to TRBJ2-1, with 9 nucleotides matching TRBD1. TRBV7-1 belongs to the ORF category, with a function that is uncertain. The J segment lost 8 bases and the V segment lost 2 bases, leaving 16 bases of the junction unmatched. The CDR3 has 18 residues. The CDR3 region is CASSSNVISGDRADEQFF. CDR3 nucleotide sequence: TGTGCCAGCAGCTCAAACGTCATATCTGGGGACAGGGCTGATGAGCAGTTCTTC.

This clone is labeled medium-sized. This sequence joins TRBV6-2 or TRBV6-3 and TRBJ1-2; D gene unclear. V gave up 6 bases and J gave up 5 bases, with 13 bases separating them. Germline values: CDR1 MNHEY, CDR2 SVGEGT. The CDR3 loop spans 13 amino acids. CDR3 nucleotides: TGTGCCAGCAGCTCCCCTATGGGATATGGCTACACCTTC. The encoded protein is CASSSPMGYGYTF.

This clone was seen repeatedly, ten times or more. The rearrangement links TRBV18 to TRBJ1-1; D remains unclear. Trimming pared 0 bases from V and 0 bases from J, leaving 5 bases between. In germline, CDR1 is KGHSH, CDR2 LQKENI. The CDR3 sequence is 14 residues long. The CDR3 region is CASSPPGMNTEAFF. The CDR3 DNA reads as TGTGCCAGCTCACCACCAGGCATGAACACTGAAGCTTTCTTT.

By share, this clone ranks as large. This chain uses TRBV6-1 with TRBJ1-1; TRBD1 matches 7 bases. The CDR3 sequence is 17 residues long. In germline, CDR1 is MNHNS, CDR2 SASEGT. V was pared by 8 bases and J by 0 bases, with 15 bases of the junction left unmatched. CDR3 sequence: CASGVAHRGGLNTEAFF. The CDR3 bases are TGTGCCAGCGGGGTCGCGCACAGGGGAGGGCTGAACACTGAAGCTTTCTTT.

This clone was detected only a few times. The J gene is TRBJ2-7, the V gene TRBV6-2 or TRBV6-3; D not certain. Germline assignment: CDR1 MNHEY and CDR2 SVGEGT. This CDR3 is 14 amino acids long. The V and J ends lost 5 bases and 8 bases respectively, with 19 bases between them. The CDR3 protein is CASSRWAMAFKQYF. CDR3 DNA: TGTGCCAGCAGTCGGTGGGCCATGGCGTTCAAGCAGTACTTC.

By proportion, this clone is large. The chain links TRBV12-5 to TRBJ2-5; D tentatively reads TRBD1 or TRBD2 (6 bases each). The germline V gene encodes CDR1 LGHNT and CDR2 FRNRAP. This CDR3 spans 15 amino acids. V dropped 2 bases and J dropped 3 bases, with 13 bases sitting between them. CDR3 residues: CASGLPRGGKETQYF. CDR3 nucleotide sequence: TGTGCTAGTGGTTTGCCTAGAGGGGGGAAAGAGACCCAGTACTTC.

This clone is large within its sample. The chain joins TRBV6-2 or TRBV6-3 to TRBJ1-1, with no clear D. The CDR3 has 13 residues. Germline V CDR1 and CDR2: MNHEY, SVGEGT. V was clipped by 2 bases and J by 1 base, with 5 bases between them. The CDR3 DNA reads as TGTGCCAGCAGTTACGGGCAGAACACTGAAGCTTTCTTT. It yields the protein CASSYGQNTEAFF.

In its sample, this clone ranks as large. The chain combines TRBV6-6 with TRBJ1-6, with D maybe TRBD1 (6 bases). The CDR3 has 13 amino acids. Trimming pared 1 base from V and 13 bases from J, leaving 11 bases between. Germline CDR1 MNHNY, CDR2 SVGAGI (reference sequence). The CDR3 here is CASSYLGGRPLHF. CDR3 coding DNA: TGTGCCAGCAGTTACTTGGGGGGCCGGCCCCTCCACTTT.

This clone appeared many times. The DNA for the CDR3 is TGCGCCAGCAGTTACGACCCGGGACAGGGGAGAACTGAAGCTTTCTTT. Protein: CASSYDPGQGRTEAFF. The chain has TRBV4-1 and TRBJ1-1, with TRBD1 matching over 10 bases. Looked up from germline, CDR1 is MGHRA and CDR2 is YSYEKL. The V segment lost 6 bases and the J segment 5 bases; nucleotides outside the gene matches: 12. This CDR3 contains 16 residues.

This clone was counted ten times or more. The rearrangement uses TRBV5-4 and TRBJ1-1; D unresolved. The V end lost 0 bases, the J end lost 5 bases, and 14 bases lay between the germline ends. CDR3 length: 15 amino acids. CDR1 SGHNT and CDR2 YYREEE come from the germline V gene (reference sequence). The CDR3 DNA reads TGTGCCAGCAGCTTGGATCTCATGGGTTGGACTGAAGCTTTCTTT. Protein: CASSLDLMGWTEAFF.

This clone is medium-sized (0.01 to 0.1%) in the sample. The CDR3 spells CASSTGQGSSEQYF. The CDR3 region has the DNA TGTGCCAGCAGCACGGGACAGGGATCGAGCGAGCAGTACTTC. This sequence joins TRBV6-2 or TRBV6-3 and TRBJ2-7, with TRBD1 matching 9 bases. Germline values: CDR1 MNHEY, CDR2 SVGEGT. The CDR3 has 14 residues. J lost 6 bases, V lost 6 bases, and 9 bases had no gene match.

Within the sample, this clone is medium-sized. The CDR3 region is CASSVGGNQPQHF. The CDR3 DNA reads TGTGCCAGCAGTGTTGGAGGGAATCAGCCCCAGCATTTT. The V gene is TRBV2, the J gene TRBJ1-5; D not certain. The CDR3 length is 13 residues. CDR1 and CDR2 from the germline V gene are SNHLY and FYNNEI. The ends were cut back, 4 bases at V and 4 bases at J, with 8 bases in the middle.